These 10 T cell receptor beta chains originate from one sample sequenced in a study of T-cell reconstitution after alpha-beta-depleted transplantation in children. Unique molecular identifiers were incorporated during preparation of the TCRbeta library. TCRdb re-called the PCR reads with MiXCR, one entry per CDR3 protein. The table records just under 150,000 distinct CDR3 sequences, 8% to 10% of them present only once. Specimen: PBMCs, mostly from graft donor cells, collected 180 days after TCRalphabeta/CD19-depleted stem cell transplant. These receptor sequences come from a female patient aged 2 to 10 who had a stem cell transplant for congenital amegakaryocytic thrombocytopenia, so the T cells may come from the graft donor.

The CDR3 sequence is CASSKLAGTGVYEQYF. The DNA of the CDR3 is TGTGCCAGCAGTAAGCTAGCCGGAACGGGAGTATACGAGCAGTACTTC. V usage is TRBV27 and J usage is TRBJ2-7, with TRBD2 as a possible D gene (6 bases). CDR3 size: 16 residues. The V end lost 5 bases, the J end lost 4 bases, and 21 bases lay between the germline ends. The germline V gene has CDR1 MNHEY and CDR2 SMNVEV (reference sequence).

This chain connects TRBV7-2 to TRBJ2-3, with D possibly TRBD2 on 6 matching bases. The CDR3 loop spans 15 amino acids. V was shortened by 8 bases and J by 5 bases, with 20 bases between the two germline ends. Germline loops: CDR1 SGHTA, CDR2 FQGNSA. The CDR3 nucleotides read TGTGCCAGCTTATTTGGGCTAGCGAAGGTAGATACGCAGTATTTT. This sequence encodes CASLFGLAKVDTQYF.

As to this clonotype: This may arise from a read error, as a much more abundant clone is one base away. The CDR3 region is CATSRAGDAAIYGYTF. The CDR3 region has the DNA TGTGCCACCAGCAGGGCGGGGGACGCGGCTATCTATGGCTACACCTTC. The rearrangement uses TRBV15 and TRBJ1-2, with D tentatively TRBD1 (5 bases). V lost 3 bases to trimming and J lost 4 bases, with 18 bases between them. CDR1 is LNHNV and CDR2 is YYDKDF in the germline V gene (reference sequence). CDR3 length: 16 amino acids.

Many counts were recorded for this clonotype. The chain recombines TRBV7-2 with TRBJ2-7; the D gene is possibly TRBD2 (5 bases). This CDR3 spans 15 amino acids. CDR1 is SGHTA, CDR2 FQGNSA, per germline. V lost 1 base, J lost 3 bases, and 13 bases lay in between. Here the CDR3 reads CASSLEGGLVYEQYF. CDR3 nucleotide sequence: TGTGCCAGCAGCTTAGAAGGCGGACTGGTCTACGAGCAGTACTTC.

This clonotype was observed at least ten times. The chain links TRBV20-1 to TRBJ2-7; 9 bases map to TRBD2. The CDR3 has 16 residues. V lost 4 bases to trimming and J lost 0 bases; unmatched junction nucleotides: 10. CDR1 is DFQATT, CDR2 SNEGSKA, per germline (reference sequence). The CDR3 reads CSAKTTSGSSSYEQYF. Here the CDR3 DNA reads TGCAGTGCTAAAACGACTAGCGGTTCTAGCTCCTACGAGCAGTACTTC.

This clonotype was seen at least ten times. The V and J genes are TRBV20-1 and TRBJ2-5; D call uncertain. Trimming removed 0 bases from V and 5 bases from J, with 13 bases in between. Per germline, CDR1 DFQATT and CDR2 SNEGSKA (reference sequence). The CDR3 consists of 14 residues. In DNA, the CDR3 is TGCAGTGCTAGAGATTTGGTTAGCTTGGAGACCCAGTACTTC. Residues: CSARDLVSLETQYF.

This clonotype is deemed medium-sized (0.01 to 0.1%). The rearrangement joins TRBV29-1 to TRBJ1-2, with 7 bases matching TRBD1. The CDR3 runs to 14 residues. Trimming removed 3 bases from V and 1 base from J; junction bases left unmatched: 5. Germline V CDR1 and CDR2: SQVTM, ANQGSEA. CDR3 in amino acids: CSVEGDSSNYGYTF. CDR3 bases: TGCAGCGTTGAGGGGGACAGTAGTAACTATGGCTACACCTTC.

This clonotype came up many times. This sequence joins TRBV20-1 and TRBJ2-1, with 14 bases identical to TRBD2. V shed 6 bases and J 10 bases; nucleotides not matched to a gene: 14. Germline V gene lookup returns CDR1 DFQATT and CDR2 SNEGSKA (reference sequence). There are 16 residues in the CDR3. The CDR3 loop is CSADPGTSGSPGEQFF. Written as DNA, the CDR3 is TGCAGTGCCGATCCCGGGACTAGCGGGAGTCCGGGGGAGCAGTTCTTC.

This clonotype has ten or more counts. The chain employs TRBV7-9 and TRBJ2-3, with D unclear. The CDR3 sequence is 15 residues long. Germline CDR1 reads SEHNR; CDR2 reads FQNEAQ (reference sequence). V lost 2 bases and J lost 1, with 10 bases in between. CDR3 protein: CASSLIGDGTDTQYF. The CDR3 DNA reads as TGTGCCAGCAGCTTAATAGGAGATGGCACAGATACGCAGTATTTT.

This clonotype has ten or more counts. The chain joins TRBV29-1 to TRBJ2-1; D is uncertain. Trimming removed 1 base at V and 8 bases at J, with 12 bases between. The germline gives CDR1 SQVTM, CDR2 ANQGSEA. This CDR3 comprises 13 residues. CDR3 sequence reads: CSVEGSGHDEQFF. The CDR3 nucleotides are TGCAGCGTTGAAGGTTCTGGGCACGATGAGCAGTTCTTC.